This record concerns one T cell receptor (beta chain) sequence. Its target is not known. This specimen comes from a study of shared clonotypes between healthy human individuals. General study findings and limits: The study found lower generation probabilities in non-shared clonotypes than in those shared by all four donors.

Clones were read by immunoSEQ multiplex PCR, and TCRdb kept only the in-frame ones, dropping some. The repertoire has some 1.1 million clones, roughly 80% of them found once; the top ten carry 0.7% to 0.95%. CDR3 size: 15 residues. After removal of 4 bases from V and 8 bases from J, the junction contained 7 bases not matched to a gene. Germline lookup yields CDR1 MGHRA and CDR2 YSYEKL. This TCR came from a young man in good health. Some clones in this sample may be carry-over from other donors' samples. The V gene is TRBV4-1, the J gene TRBJ2-1; 11 nucleotides align to TRBD2. Sample: memory CD4+ T cells from PBMCs. Indicated subset: CD45RA-negative fraction. CDR3 DNA: TGCGCCAGCAGCCTGACTAGCGGGGCCCGGGATGAGCAGTTCTTC. This encodes CASSLTSGARDEQFF.